This T cell receptor (beta chain) was identified in a study of memory CD4+ T cells and cytomegalovirus serostatus. Libraries were prepared by immunoSEQ multiplex PCR; TCRdb keeps only in-frame clonotypes and omits some of them. The sample contains about 96,000 clones, roughly 80% of which appear only once. This CDR3 region has 14 residues. Germline loops: CDR1 MNHEY, CDR2 SMNVEV (reference sequence). J gave up 3 bases and V 5 bases, and 5 bases lay outside the gene matches. The sort gate was single viable CD3+CD4+CD8-CD45RO+ cells for memory CD4+ T cells. The clonotype originates from an adult in good health and CMV-seropositive. This sequence joins TRBV27 and TRBJ2-3, with 7 bases aligning to TRBD2. The sequenced material came from memory CD4+ T cells from blood. CDR3 sequence reads: CASSRLAGTDTQYF. CDR3 nucleotides: TGTGCCAGCAGTCGACTAGCAGGGACAGATACGCAGTATTTT.